Sequencing of this TCR beta chain was carried out in a study of tumor-infiltrating lymphocytes in primary liver carcinoma. Points from the study as a whole: The difference in top-250-clone fraction between tumors and blood was significant, favoring tumors (p = 0.039).

There are 13 residues in the CDR3. Per germline, CDR1 KGHSH and CDR2 LQKENI. From roughly 20-30 mg of unsorted bulk tissue, DNA and RNA were co-extracted together. Starting material of 500 ng total RNA yielded TCR beta cDNA via a constant-region primer. Slightly modified ARM-PCR, run as three nested multiplex PCR rounds, produced the TCR beta libraries. TRBV1-TRBV30 forward primers paired with a C-beta reverse primer drove the first two PCR rounds, about 11 cycles each. Via MiXCR, TCRdb re-called the multiplex PCR reads, giving one row per CDR3 protein. The sample lists tens of thousands of distinct CDR3 sequences; roughly 73% were seen once. In regard to this clonotype: Its antigen is unidentified. Sequence at one end of the junction differs from germline and may be a read error.

Input material: tumor-adjacent normal liver tissue. This receptor was taken from a woman aged 25-40 years with primary liver carcinoma and hepatitis B virus infection. The V gene is TRBV18, the J gene TRBJ2-1, with D possibly being TRBD2 (6 bases). The DNA of the CDR3 is TGTACCAGCGCACGAGAGACTAGCAATGAGCAGTTCTTC. This translates into CTSARETSNEQFF.